Listed below are T cell receptor beta chains from one sample, sequenced in a study of control samples from healthy donors and cancer patients. TCRdb's table, derived via immunoSEQ multiplex PCR, lists solely in-frame clones and lacks some. The repertoire holds some 49,000 clones, with just over 85% as singletons. The specimen was PBMCs. These receptors originate from a woman aged 50 to 60 with lung cancer. Each CDR3 is given with its conserved first and last residue. A D gene is named only where the DNA matches it firmly. Clone size is not always given. Where it is, it says once, few, many or a class for expanded clones.

J,size,D,V,CDR3,DNA
TRBJ1-5,once,TRBD1,TRBV19,CASSSGQGHQPQHF,TGTGCCAGTAGTTCGGGACAGGGGCATCAGCCCCAGCATTTT
TRBJ1-4,few,-,TRBV5-1,CASSLAGKTNEKLFF,TGCGCCAGCAGCTTGGCCGGGAAGACTAATGAAAAACTGTTTTTT
TRBJ1-1,-,-,TRBV27,CASSLGGMNTEAFF,TGTGCCAGCAGTTTAGGGGGGATGAACACTGAAGCTTTCTTT
TRBJ1-1,-,-,TRBV5-6,CASSWTGRWTEAFF,TGTGCCAGCAGCTGGACCGGGAGGTGGACTGAAGCTTTCTTT
TRBJ2-3,-,TRBD2,TRBV5-1,CASSLAGSTDTQYF,TGCGCCAGCAGCCTAGCGGGCTCCACAGATACGCAGTATTTT
TRBJ1-1,-,-,TRBV7-3,CASSPRGNGDTEAFF,TGTGCCAGCAGCCCCCGGGGGAACGGAGACACTGAAGCTTTCTTT
TRBJ1-1,-,-,TRBV29-1,CSTKQGRTEAFF,TGCAGCACCAAACAGGGAAGGACTGAAGCTTTCTTT
TRBJ2-3,-,-,TRBV2,CASPGSPTDTQYF,TGTGCCAGCCCCGGGTCCCCCACAGATACGCAGTATTTT
TRBJ1-1,-,-,TRBV19,CASARENTEAFF,TGTGCCAGTGCGAGGGAAAACACTGAAGCTTTCTTT
TRBJ2-7,-,TRBD1,TRBV9,CASSGDSSDEQYF,TGTGCCAGCAGCGGGGACAGCTCCGACGAGCAGTACTTC
TRBJ2-5,-,-,TRBV12-3/TRBV12-4,CASGGTAQETQYF,TGTGCCAGCGGGGGGACAGCCCAAGAGACCCAGTACTTC
TRBJ2-2,-,-,TRBV19,CASSIDRTQPLNTGELFF,TGTGCCAGTAGTATTGACAGGACCCAGCCATTAAACACCGGGGAGCTGTTTTTT
TRBJ1-1,-,TRBD1,TRBV6-1,CASSEWGTGNTEAFF,TGTGCCAGCAGTGAATGGGGGACAGGGAACACTGAAGCTTTCTTT
TRBJ1-3,few,TRBD1,TRBV19,CASSRGQGGNTIYF,TGTGCCAGTAGTCGCGGACAGGGTGGGAACACCATATATTTT
TRBJ1-1,-,-,TRBV6-5,CASTPKGSGFTEAFF,TGTGCCAGCACCCCCAAGGGGTCAGGGTTTACTGAAGCTTTCTTT
TRBJ1-3,once,TRBD1,TRBV19,CASSTGQGRTGNTIYF,TGTGCCAGTAGTACCGGACAGGGGAGGACTGGAAACACCATATATTTT
TRBJ2-5,-,TRBD1,TRBV11-3,CASSRDSQETQYF,TGTGCCAGCAGCCGGGACAGCCAAGAGACCCAGTACTTC
TRBJ1-5,-,TRBD1,TRBV19,CASSSPDRVNQPQHF,TGTGCCAGTAGTAGCCCGGACAGGGTCAATCAGCCCCAGCATTTT
TRBJ1-3,-,-,TRBV19,CASSIAQQGGNTIYF,TGTGCCAGTAGTATCGCTCAACAGGGTGGAAACACCATATATTTT
TRBJ1-2,-,-,TRBV7-2,CASSLDRVGRGYTF,TGTGCCAGCAGCTTAGATCGGGTGGGGCGCGGCTACACCTTC
TRBJ2-2,-,-,TRBV6-5,CASRLWTGELFF,TGTGCCAGCAGATTGTGGACAGGGGAGCTGTTTTTT
TRBJ1-5,-,-,TRBV5-1,CASSFRGADGNQPQHF,TGCGCCAGCAGCTTTCGAGGGGCAGATGGCAATCAGCCCCAGCATTTT
TRBJ1-2,-,-,TRBV6-5,CASSSGLNYGYTF,TGTGCCAGCAGTTCGGGGCTCAACTATGGCTACACCTTC
TRBJ2-7,once,-,TRBV3-1/TRBV3-2,CASSQDGPYEQYF,TGTGCCAGCAGCCAAGACGGTCCCTACGAGCAGTACTTC
TRBJ1-5,-,-,TRBV5-6,CASSWQSNQPQHF,TGTGCCAGCAGCTGGCAGAGCAATCAGCCCCAGCATTTT